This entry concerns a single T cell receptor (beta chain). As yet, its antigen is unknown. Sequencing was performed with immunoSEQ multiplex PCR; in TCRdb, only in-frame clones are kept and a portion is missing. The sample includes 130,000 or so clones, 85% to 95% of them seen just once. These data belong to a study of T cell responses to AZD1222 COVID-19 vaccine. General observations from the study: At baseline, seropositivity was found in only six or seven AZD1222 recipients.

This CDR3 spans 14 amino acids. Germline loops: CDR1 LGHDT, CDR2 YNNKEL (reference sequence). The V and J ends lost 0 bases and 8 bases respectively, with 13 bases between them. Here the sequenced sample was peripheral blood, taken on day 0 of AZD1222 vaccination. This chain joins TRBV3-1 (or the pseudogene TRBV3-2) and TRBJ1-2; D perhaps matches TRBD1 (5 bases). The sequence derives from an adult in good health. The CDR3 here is CASSQETQAGGYTF. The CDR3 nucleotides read TGTGCCAGCAGCCAAGAGACACAGGCGGGCGGCTACACCTTC.